This entry features one T cell receptor beta chain sequence. Its antigen is not identified. These data are taken from a study of OX40 agonist ivuxolimab in advanced cancers. At the level of the study: Participants, 82.7% male, averaged roughly 60 years of age, ranging from roughly 23 to 90. Two cutaneous melanoma patients and one hepatocellular carcinoma patient, three in all, had partial responses. Study findings and constraints: There were, on average, more expanded clones in CD8+ T cells than in CD4+.

Sampling times: baseline, cycle 4 day 1, cycle 7 day 1. Trimming cost V 4 bases and J 2 bases; bases outside gene matches: 3. This CDR3 has 14 residues. The germline V gene encodes CDR1 SQVTM and CDR2 ANQGSEA. Sequencing used immunoSEQ multiplex PCR; TCRdb keeps in-frame clones, though not all of them. The data contain some 60,000 clones, about 85% of them singletons. This receptor was obtained from an adult with an advanced solid tumor such as melanoma, head and neck, liver or kidney cancer. The input for sequencing was CD4+ or CD8+ T cells sorted from blood, taken in a trial of the OX40 agonist ivuxolimab. The chain carries TRBV29-1 and TRBJ2-7; 12 nucleotides agree with TRBD2. CDR3 nucleotide sequence: TGCAGCGTTGCCCTAGCGGGAGGGGCCTACGAGCAGTACTTC. This gives the protein CSVALAGGAYEQYF.